Presented here are 21 T cell receptor beta chains from one specimen sequenced in a study of CD8 T cells in ankylosing spondylitis (dated by TCRdb to about 2017). Overall study outcomes, separate from this receptor: A TCR beta motif made up of seven or eight highly homologous amino acid variants appeared to be characteristic of blood from ankylosing spondylitis patients.

Their antigens remain unidentified. Library preparation was by 5' RACE. TCRdb records Illumina HiSeq 2500 as the sequencer. TCRdb ran its own pipeline on the public reads, namely fastp trimming at Q25 and MiXCR clone calling, and kept in-frame beta chains. Rows matching on CDR3 protein sequence are summarized as one entry with the most common DNA and genes. The sample table shows a few hundred thousand distinct CDR3 sequences, and 7% to 9% are seen once. The top ten hold approximately 14% of the sample. The sequencing input was blood, either unsorted or a sorted T cell fraction (not recorded which). The origin of the receptors is a male donor with ankylosing spondylitis.

In its sample, this clonotype was seen many times. The chain uses TRBV7-9 and TRBJ2-7; tentatively, D is TRBD1 (6 bases). The CDR3 is 16 amino acids. The V end was cut by 1 base, the J end by 0 bases, with 13 bases between. CDR1 SEHNR and CDR2 FQNEAQ come from the germline V gene (reference sequence). CDR3 DNA sequence: TGTGCCAGCAGCTTAGTAAGGGACACCTTCTCCTACGAGCAGTACTTC. It translates to CASSLVRDTFSYEQYF. Variable domain in full (rest from reference TRBV7-9 and TRBJ2-7): DTGVSQNPRHKITKRGQNVTFRCDPISEHNRLYWYRQTLGQGPEFLTYFQNEAQLEKSRLLSDRFSAERPKGSFSTLEIQRTEQGDSAMYLCASSLVRDTFSYEQYFGPGTRLTVT.

There are many counts of this clonotype. The chain links TRBV9 to TRBJ2-2; the match to TRBD2 covers 12 bases. The CDR3 sequence is 15 residues long. Germline V gene data show CDR1 as SGDLS and CDR2 as YYNGEE. V shed 4 bases, J shed 7 bases, and the junction held 5 bases outside the gene matches. CDR3 nucleotide sequence: TGTGCCAGCAGCCCCCGACTAGCGGGAGACGGGGAGCTGTTTTTT. The encoded protein is CASSPRLAGDGELFF.

This clonotype was detected ten times or more. The chain joins TRBV10-3 to TRBJ2-5, with D perhaps matching TRBD2 (7 bases). The CDR3 has 13 amino acids. Germline values: CDR1 ENHRY, CDR2 SYGVKD. With 2 bases removed from V and 7 bases from J, the gap between germline ends came to 11 bases. CDR3 DNA: TGTGCCATCAGTGAGGCCCGGGGGGCGACCCAGTACTTC. This sequence encodes CAISEARGATQYF.

This clonotype was seen more than once but under ten times. CDR3 sequence: CASSLEYGYPYEQYF. CDR3 sequence (DNA): TGTGCCAGCAGCTTAGAATACGGATATCCCTACGAGCAGTACTTC. The rearrangement links TRBV7-9 to TRBJ2-7, with D unclear. The ends were cut back, 1 base at V and 2 bases at J, with 12 bases in the middle. In germline, CDR1 is SEHNR, CDR2 FQNEAQ (reference sequence). CDR3 length: 15 residues.

This clonotype was counted only a few times. The chain employs TRBV6-1 and TRBJ2-7; TRBD2 might be the D (5 bases). V shed 7 bases and J shed 3 bases, with 19 bases lying between them. Germline CDR1 and CDR2: MNHNS and SASEGT. The CDR3 covers 15 residues. The CDR3 here is CASNPGYEAGYEQYF. CDR3 coding DNA: TGTGCCAGCAACCCGGGGTACGAAGCCGGCTACGAGCAGTACTTC.

This clonotype was detected only a few times. J is TRBJ2-2 and V is TRBV29-1; maybe TRBD2 (6 bases). Trimming cost V 7 bases and J 7 bases, with 19 bases left between them. CDR1 is SQVTM, CDR2 ANQGSEA, per germline. This CDR3 is 14 amino acids long. CDR3 in amino acids: CSATRESRVGELFF. CDR3 bases: TGCAGCGCAACCCGGGAGTCACGGGTCGGGGAGCTGTTTTTT.

This clonotype was counted a few times. The V and J genes are TRBV7-2 and TRBJ1-1; D perhaps matches TRBD1 (6 bases). CDR3 length: 14 residues. V was trimmed by 3 bases and J by 8 bases, leaving 16 bases between them. CDR1 is SGHTA and CDR2 is FQGNSA in the germline V gene. The CDR3 region is CASSFPTGGGEAFF. The CDR3 DNA reads TGTGCCAGCAGCTTCCCGACGGGGGGCGGGGAAGCTTTCTTT.

This clonotype was counted a few times. V usage is TRBV7-9 and J usage is TRBJ2-3, with D possibly matching TRBD2 (6 bases). CDR1 and CDR2 from the germline V gene are SEHNR and FQNEAQ (reference sequence). Trimming shortened V by 3 bases and J by 7 bases, and 17 bases separated the two germline ends. The CDR3 runs 15 residues. CDR3 sequence reads: CASSFRSLATHTQYF. Here the CDR3 DNA reads TGTGCCAGCAGCTTCAGGAGTCTAGCGACCCATACGCAGTATTTT. The variable domain in full, with the rest retrieved from reference TRBV7-9 and TRBJ2-3, is DTGVSQNPRHKITKRGQNVTFRCDPISEHNRLYWYRQTLGQGPEFLTYFQNEAQLEKSRLLSDRFSAERPKGSFSTLEIQRTEQGDSAMYLCASSFRSLATHTQYFGPGTRLTVL.

The table lists this clonotype with a few counts. The chain combines TRBV20-1 with TRBJ1-4; D not resolved. The CDR3 loop spans 13 amino acids. Germline assignment: CDR1 DFQATT and CDR2 SNEGSKA (reference sequence). Trimming left V 5 bases short and J 6 bases short, with 13 bases between. CDR3 nucleotide sequence: TGCAGTGCTGCCCCAGGAGCGGATGAAAAACTGTTTTTT. This encodes CSAAPGADEKLFF.

This clonotype was seen more than once but under ten times. The chain carries TRBV6-1 and TRBJ2-7, with unresolved D. The V and J ends lost 6 bases and 0 bases respectively, with 15 bases between them. The CDR3 contains 15 residues. The germline V gene encodes CDR1 MNHNS and CDR2 SASEGT. The CDR3 DNA is TGTGCCAGCAGGACCCATACGGTGGGCTCCTACGAGCAGTACTTC. It specifies CASRTHTVGSYEQYF.

With regard to this clonotype: Given a much more abundant clone one base away, this may be a read error. The genes are TRBV20-1 and TRBJ1-2; no clear D gene. The V and J ends lost 4 bases and 3 bases respectively, with 15 bases between them. Germline V gene sequence: CDR1 DFQATT, CDR2 SNEGSKA (reference sequence). This CDR3 has 14 amino acids. CDR3 in amino acids: CSAIDRKIHYGYTF. In DNA form, the CDR3 reads TGCAGTGCTATAGATCGGAAGATTCACTATGGCTACACCTTC.

Concerning this clonotype: A much larger clone differs from this one at a single base, so this may be a read error. The CDR3 reads CAVQIDAGELFF. The CDR3, as DNA: TGTGCCGTCCAGATCGACGCCGGGGAGCTGTTTTTT. The rearrangement uses TRBV28 and TRBJ2-2; D not certain. Germline V gene lookup returns CDR1 MDHEN and CDR2 SYDVKM. V shed 11 bases and J shed 6 bases, with 13 bases lying between them. CDR3 length: 12 amino acids.

This clonotype was seen ten or more times. The V gene is TRBV29-1, the J gene TRBJ2-7; the D gene is possibly TRBD1 (5 bases). Looked up from germline, CDR1 is SQVTM and CDR2 is ANQGSEA. The CDR3 length is 14 residues. The ends were cut back, 6 bases at V and 7 bases at J, with 22 bases in the middle. The CDR3 sequence: CSVLRKQGGQEQYF. The DNA for the CDR3 is TGCAGCGTCCTTCGGAAGCAGGGCGGTCAGGAGCAGTACTTC.

In this sample, this clonotype turned up a few times. The genes are TRBV4-3 and TRBJ2-1, with TRBD2 identical over 10 bases. Germline V gives CDR1 LGHNA, CDR2 YSLEER. With V trimmed by 2 bases and J by 3 bases, 7 bases remained unmatched. This CDR3 has 17 residues. This CDR3 is CASSQYYGLADYNEQFF. As DNA, the CDR3 is TGCGCCAGCAGCCAATATTACGGACTAGCGGACTACAATGAGCAGTTCTTC.

A note on this clonotype: Lacking the conserved final phenylalanine or tryptophan, this CDR3 likely reflects a read error. The V call is TRBV5-1, the J call TRBJ2-2; the D gene is possibly TRBD2 (6 bases). Trimming removed 1 base at V and 3 bases at J, with 13 bases between. Germline CDR1 and CDR2: SGHRS and YFSETQ. CDR3 size: 16 residues. The CDR3 coding sequence is TGCGCCAGCAGCTTGTCACCCGGCGGGGACACCGGGGAGCTGTTTCTT. Translation gives CASSLSPGGDTGELFL.

This clonotype was observed many times. The rearrangement uses TRBV20-1 and TRBJ2-5; possible D gene TRBD2, 6 bases. Germline loops: CDR1 DFQATT, CDR2 SNEGSKA (reference sequence). CDR3 length: 14 amino acids. Trimming pared 1 base from V and 5 bases from J, leaving 14 bases between. The CDR3 region has the DNA TGCAGTGCTAGAGCCTGGGAGGAAGGGGAGACCCAGTACTTC. As protein: CSARAWEEGETQYF.

V is TRBV4-3 and J is TRBJ1-4; perhaps TRBD1 as D (5 bases). V gave up 0 bases and J gave up 6 bases, with 14 bases separating them. The CDR3 extends over 16 amino acids. Germline-derived CDR1 and CDR2 are LGHNA and YSLEER. CDR3 DNA sequence: TGCGCCAGCAGCCAAGATTGGGGGGTTGGGGATGAAAAACTGTTTTTT. Translation gives CASSQDWGVGDEKLFF.

This clonotype appeared many times. This sequence joins TRBV4-3 and TRBJ2-3; the match to TRBD2 covers 7 bases. The germline gives CDR1 LGHNA, CDR2 YSLEER. V trimming: 6 bases; J trimming: 2 bases; junction bases outside the gene matches: 11. CDR3 length equals 16 residues. This chain's CDR3 is CASSYRAGTYTDTQYF. The CDR3 DNA reads as TGCGCCAGCAGTTATAGAGCGGGAACCTACACAGATACGCAGTATTTT.

This clonotype was detected ten times or more. In DNA form, the CDR3 reads TGTGCCAGCAGCTTAGCGGGGCGGGGGCATCAGCCCCAGCATTTT. It translates to CASSLAGRGHQPQHF. The chain combines TRBV7-9 with TRBJ1-5; TRBD1 might be the D (6 bases). Germline CDR1 SEHNR, CDR2 FQNEAQ (reference sequence). This CDR3 comprises 15 residues. Trimming cost V 0 bases and J 5 bases, with 11 bases left between them.

About this clonotype: A clone one base away is much larger, so this may be a read error. The genes are TRBV5-6 and TRBJ1-4, with no clear D. CDR1 is SGHDT, CDR2 YYEEEE, per germline. The CDR3 extends over 13 amino acids. CDR3 sequence reads: CARSSGVNEKLFF. In DNA form, the CDR3 reads TGTGCCAGGAGCTCGGGAGTTAATGAAAAACTGTTTTTT.

The J gene is TRBJ2-1, the V gene TRBV27; 8 bases align to TRBD2. Losses at the gene ends were 5 bases for V and 4 bases for J; bases not matched to a gene: 7. Germline-derived CDR1 and CDR2 are MNHEY and SMNVEV (reference sequence). The CDR3 extends over 15 amino acids. This CDR3 reads CASSLGLALYNEQFF. The CDR3 nucleotides read TGTGCCAGCAGTCTTGGACTAGCCTTATACAATGAGCAGTTCTTC.